A single sample gave rise to the 7 T cell receptor beta chains below, sequenced in a study of beta chain features in type 1 diabetes. Study-level results: Significant though moderate, a shortening of TCRB CDR3s appeared in all four CD4+ subsets of Type 1 diabetes patients.

Expressed TCRB transcripts were sequenced after all isolated RNA was converted to cDNA. Measured with immunoSEQ multiplex PCR; TCRdb has only the in-frame clones, and not every one. The data contain 100,000 to 150,000 clones, around 15% of them singletons. Their recognized antigens are unknown. Sequenced: central memory CD4+ T cells from blood. The receptors shown here come from a man between 18 and 35 years old with type 1 diabetes.

This chain's CDR3 is CASGRREGVTGELFF. Here the CDR3 DNA reads TGTGCCAGTGGCCGACGGGAGGGTGTTACCGGGGAGCTGTTTTTT. The chain combines TRBV7-9 with TRBJ2-2; 8 bases are shared with TRBD2. This CDR3 is 15 amino acids long. CDR1 and CDR2 from the germline V gene are SEHNR and FQNEAQ (reference sequence). The ends lost 9 bases at V and 5 bases at J; junction bases unmatched: 11.

The CDR3 protein is CASSPSPAGPGETQYF. The CDR3 DNA is TGTGCCAGCAGCCCGAGCCCGGCGGGCCCTGGGGAGACCCAGTACTTC. V and J are TRBV7-3 and TRBJ2-5; D perhaps matches TRBD2 (5 bases). V gave up 5 bases and J gave up 5 bases, with 21 bases separating them. Germline lookup yields CDR1 SGHTA and CDR2 FQGTGA. This CDR3 region has 16 residues. The complete variable domain, with remaining parts taken from reference TRBV7-3 and TRBJ2-5, reads GAGVSQTPSNKVTEKGKYVELRCDPISGHTALYWYRQSLGQGPEFLIYFQGTGAADDSGLPNDRFFAVRPEGSVSTLKIQRTERGDSAVYLCASSPSPAGPGETQYFGPGTRLLVL.

This clone was observed at least ten times. The CDR3 sequence is CAWSAGDRDQPQHF. The CDR3 DNA reads TGTGCCTGGAGTGCCGGCGACAGGGATCAGCCCCAGCATTTT. The chain has TRBV30 and TRBJ1-5; 7 bases line up with TRBD1. V dropped 1 base and J dropped 5; count of bases not matched to a gene: 5. The CDR3 length is 14 residues. Germline lookup yields CDR1 GTSNPN and CDR2 SVGIG (reference sequence).

The gene calls are TRBV4-1 and TRBJ1-2; possibly TRBD1 for D (5 bases). The CDR3 consists of 15 residues. Trimming removed 2 bases from V and 0 bases from J, with 10 bases in between. CDR1 and CDR2 from the germline V gene are MGHRA and YSYEKL. The CDR3 bases are TGCGCCAGCAGCCAAAGGGGACTCTCTAACTATGGCTACACCTTC. It specifies CASSQRGLSNYGYTF.

This clone was seen many times. This chain connects TRBV27 to TRBJ2-7; no clear D gene. The CDR3 runs to 13 residues. CDR1 is MNHEY and CDR2 is SMNVEV in the germline V gene (reference sequence). Trimming took off 7 bases at V and 0 bases at J, with 10 bases between the two ends. CDR3 in DNA: TGTGCCAGCACCCCGGGCAGCTCCTACGAGCAGTACTTC. It yields the protein CASTPGSSYEQYF.

The chain joins TRBV7-2 to TRBJ2-1; D is tentatively TRBD1 or TRBD2 (5 bases each). Germline loops: CDR1 SGHTA, CDR2 FQGNSA. The CDR3 extends over 16 amino acids. The V and J ends lost 5 bases and 5 bases respectively, with 19 bases between them. For the CDR3, the DNA is TGTGCCAGCAGCCTAGAGGGAGCTCTGACAGACAATGAGCAGTTCTTC. Encoded protein: CASSLEGALTDNEQFF.

This chain links TRBV6-6 with TRBJ2-7; TRBD2 is a possible D gene (5 bases). This CDR3 spans 14 amino acids. With 0 bases removed from V and 0 bases from J, the gap between germline ends came to 6 bases. Germline V gives CDR1 MNHNY, CDR2 SVGAGI (reference sequence). CDR3 bases: TGTGCCAGCAGTTACTCGAGGGACTCCTACGAGCAGTACTTC. It encodes CASSYSRDSYEQYF.